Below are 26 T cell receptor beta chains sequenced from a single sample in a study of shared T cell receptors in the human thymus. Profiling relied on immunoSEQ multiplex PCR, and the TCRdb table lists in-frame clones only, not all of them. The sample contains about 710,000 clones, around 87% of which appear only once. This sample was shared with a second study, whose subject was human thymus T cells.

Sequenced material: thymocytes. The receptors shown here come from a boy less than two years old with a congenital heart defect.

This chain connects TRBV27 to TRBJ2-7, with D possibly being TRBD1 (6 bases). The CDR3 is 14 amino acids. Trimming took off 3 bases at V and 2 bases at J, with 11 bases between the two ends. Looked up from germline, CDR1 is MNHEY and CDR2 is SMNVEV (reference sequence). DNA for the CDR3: TGTGCCAGCAGTTTTAACAGGGCTACCTACGAGCAGTACTTC. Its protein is CASSFNRATYEQYF.

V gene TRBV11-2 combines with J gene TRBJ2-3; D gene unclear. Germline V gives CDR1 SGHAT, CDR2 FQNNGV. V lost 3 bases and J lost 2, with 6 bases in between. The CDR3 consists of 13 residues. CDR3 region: CASSFPPTDTQYF. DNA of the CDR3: TGTGCCAGCAGCTTCCCTCCCACAGATACGCAGTATTTT.

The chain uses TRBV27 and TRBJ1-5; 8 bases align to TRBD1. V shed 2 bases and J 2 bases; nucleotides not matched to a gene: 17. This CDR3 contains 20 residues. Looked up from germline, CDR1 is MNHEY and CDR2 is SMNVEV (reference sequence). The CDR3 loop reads CASSLKGSGQGEVCNQPQHF. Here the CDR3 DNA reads TGTGCCAGCAGTTTAAAAGGGAGTGGACAGGGAGAGGTATGCAATCAGCCCCAGCATTTT.

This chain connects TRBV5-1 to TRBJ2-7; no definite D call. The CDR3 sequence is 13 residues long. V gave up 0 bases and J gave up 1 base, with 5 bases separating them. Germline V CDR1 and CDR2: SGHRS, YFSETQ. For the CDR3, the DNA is TGCGCCAGCAGCTTGGCCCCTTCCTACGAGCAGTACTTC. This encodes CASSLAPSYEQYF. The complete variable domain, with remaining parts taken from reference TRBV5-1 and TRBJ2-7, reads KAGVTQTPRYLIKTRGQQVTLSCSPISGHRSVSWYQQTPGQGLQFLFEYFSETQRNKGNFPGRFSGRQFSNSRSEMNVSTLELGDSALYLCASSLAPSYEQYFGPGTRLTVT.

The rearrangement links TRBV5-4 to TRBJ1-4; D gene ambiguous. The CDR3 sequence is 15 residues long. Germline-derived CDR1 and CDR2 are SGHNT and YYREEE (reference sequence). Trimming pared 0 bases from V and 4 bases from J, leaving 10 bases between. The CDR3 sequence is CASSLAREGNEKLFF. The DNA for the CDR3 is TGTGCCAGCAGCTTGGCCCGGGAGGGTAATGAAAAACTGTTTTTT.

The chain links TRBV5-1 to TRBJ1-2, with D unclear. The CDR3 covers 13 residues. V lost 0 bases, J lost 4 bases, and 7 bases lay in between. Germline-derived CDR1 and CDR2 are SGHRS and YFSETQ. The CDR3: CASSLAPFYGYTF. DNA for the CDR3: TGCGCCAGCAGCTTGGCCCCCTTCTATGGCTACACCTTC.

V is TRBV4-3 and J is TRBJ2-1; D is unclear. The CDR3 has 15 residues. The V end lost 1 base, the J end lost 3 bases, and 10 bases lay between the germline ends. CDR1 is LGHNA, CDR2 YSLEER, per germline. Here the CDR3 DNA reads TGCGCCAGCAGCCAAGGACTTAAAATCTACAATGAGCAGTTCTTC. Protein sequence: CASSQGLKIYNEQFF.

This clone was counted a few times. CDR3 loop: CASSGTGGHGELFF. The CDR3, as DNA: TGTGCCAGTAGTGGGACAGGGGGACACGGGGAGCTGTTTTTT. V usage is TRBV19 and J usage is TRBJ2-2, with 11 nucleotides matching TRBD1. J gave up 7 bases and V 5 bases, and 3 bases lay outside the gene matches. Germline assignment: CDR1 LNHDA and CDR2 SQIVND (reference sequence). The CDR3 has 14 residues.

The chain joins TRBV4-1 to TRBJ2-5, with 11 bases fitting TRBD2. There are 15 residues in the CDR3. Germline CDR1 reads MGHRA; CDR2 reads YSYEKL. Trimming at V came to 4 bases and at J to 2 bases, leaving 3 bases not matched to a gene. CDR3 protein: CASSPWTSGQETQYF. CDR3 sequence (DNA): TGCGCCAGCAGCCCGTGGACTAGCGGGCAAGAGACCCAGTACTTC.

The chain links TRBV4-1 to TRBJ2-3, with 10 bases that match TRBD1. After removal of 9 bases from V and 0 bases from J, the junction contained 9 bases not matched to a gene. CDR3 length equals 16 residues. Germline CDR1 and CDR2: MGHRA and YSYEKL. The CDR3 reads CASSPRGQGSTDTQYF. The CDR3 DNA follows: TGCGCCAGTTCCCCACGGGGACAGGGGAGCACAGATACGCAGTATTTT.

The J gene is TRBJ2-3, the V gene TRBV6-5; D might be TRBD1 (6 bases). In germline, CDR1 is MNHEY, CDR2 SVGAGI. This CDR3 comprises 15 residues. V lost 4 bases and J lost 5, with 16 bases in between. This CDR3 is CASSFSRGRGDTQYF. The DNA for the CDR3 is TGTGCCAGCAGTTTTTCTCGCGGCAGGGGAGATACGCAGTATTTT.

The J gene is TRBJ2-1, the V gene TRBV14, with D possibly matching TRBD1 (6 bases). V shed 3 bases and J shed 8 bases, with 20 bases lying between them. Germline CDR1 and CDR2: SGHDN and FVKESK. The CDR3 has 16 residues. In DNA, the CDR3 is TGTGCCAGCAGCCACCTAAAAACACAGGGATGGGATGAGCAGTTCTTC. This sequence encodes CASSHLKTQGWDEQFF.

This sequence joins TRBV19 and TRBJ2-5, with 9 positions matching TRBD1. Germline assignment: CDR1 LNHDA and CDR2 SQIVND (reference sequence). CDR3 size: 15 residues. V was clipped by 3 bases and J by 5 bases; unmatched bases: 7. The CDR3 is CASSIPGQGGETQYF. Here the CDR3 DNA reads TGTGCCAGTAGTATCCCGGGACAGGGTGGCGAGACCCAGTACTTC.

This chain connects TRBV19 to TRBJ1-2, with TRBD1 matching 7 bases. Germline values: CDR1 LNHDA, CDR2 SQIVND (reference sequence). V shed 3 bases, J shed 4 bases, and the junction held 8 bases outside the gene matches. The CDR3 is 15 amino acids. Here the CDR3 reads CASSILPGQVYGYTF. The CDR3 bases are TGTGCCAGTAGTATCCTACCCGGACAGGTCTATGGCTACACCTTC.

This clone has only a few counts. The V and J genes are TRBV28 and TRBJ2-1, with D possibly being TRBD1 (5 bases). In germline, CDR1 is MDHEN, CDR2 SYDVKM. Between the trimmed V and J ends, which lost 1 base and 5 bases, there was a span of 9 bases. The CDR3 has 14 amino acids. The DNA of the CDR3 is TGTGCCAGCAGTTTATTGGGCAGGGACAATGAGCAGTTCTTC. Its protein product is CASSLLGRDNEQFF.

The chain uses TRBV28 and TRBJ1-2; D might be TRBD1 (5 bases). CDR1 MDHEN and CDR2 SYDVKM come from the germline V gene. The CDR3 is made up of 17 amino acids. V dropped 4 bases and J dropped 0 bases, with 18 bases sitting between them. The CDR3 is CASSYPGRDNPNYGYTF. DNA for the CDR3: TGTGCCAGCAGTTATCCGGGCAGGGATAATCCTAACTATGGCTACACCTTC.

The CDR3 coding sequence is TGTGCCAGCAGCCCGACTAGCGGGAGGGAAGAGACCCAGTACTTC. This codes for CASSPTSGREETQYF. J is TRBJ2-5 and V is TRBV7-9, with 14 bases that match TRBD2. Germline CDR1 reads SEHNR; CDR2 reads FQNEAQ (reference sequence). After removal of 5 bases from V and 3 bases from J, the junction contained 2 bases not matched to a gene. The CDR3 has 15 residues.

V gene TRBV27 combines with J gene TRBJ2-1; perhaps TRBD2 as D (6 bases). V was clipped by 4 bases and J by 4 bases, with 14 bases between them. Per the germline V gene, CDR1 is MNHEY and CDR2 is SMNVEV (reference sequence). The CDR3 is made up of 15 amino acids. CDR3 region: CASSSRGDDYNEQFF. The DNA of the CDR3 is TGTGCCAGCAGTTCTCGCGGGGACGATTACAATGAGCAGTTCTTC.

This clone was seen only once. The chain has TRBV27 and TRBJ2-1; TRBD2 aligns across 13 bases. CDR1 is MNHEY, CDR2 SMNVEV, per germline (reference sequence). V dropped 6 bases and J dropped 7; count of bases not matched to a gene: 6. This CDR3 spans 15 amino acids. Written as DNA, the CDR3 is TGTGCCAGCAGACCCGGGACTAGCGGGATTAATGAGCAGTTCTTC. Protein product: CASRPGTSGINEQFF.

The chain's CDR3 is CASSLARAPGQDDYEQYF. For the CDR3, the DNA is TGTGCCAGCAGCTTAGCCCGCGCTCCGGGACAGGACGACTACGAGCAGTACTTC. This chain connects TRBV7-9 to TRBJ2-7; 8 bases are a match to TRBD1. V trimming: 0 bases; J trimming: 3 bases; junction bases outside the gene matches: 13. CDR3 size: 18 residues. The germline V gene has CDR1 SEHNR and CDR2 FQNEAQ (reference sequence).

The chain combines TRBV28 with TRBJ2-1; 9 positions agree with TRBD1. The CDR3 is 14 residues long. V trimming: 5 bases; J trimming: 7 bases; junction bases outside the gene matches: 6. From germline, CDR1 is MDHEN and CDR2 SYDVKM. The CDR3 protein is CASSAPDRGNEQFF. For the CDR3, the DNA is TGTGCCAGCAGTGCCCCCGACAGGGGGAATGAGCAGTTCTTC.

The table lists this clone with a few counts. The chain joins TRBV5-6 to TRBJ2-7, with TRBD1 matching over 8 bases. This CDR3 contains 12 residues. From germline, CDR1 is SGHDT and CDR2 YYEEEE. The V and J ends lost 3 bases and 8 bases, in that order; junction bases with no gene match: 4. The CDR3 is CASSYRDRQQYF. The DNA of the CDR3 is TGTGCCAGCAGCTACCGGGACAGGCAGCAGTACTTC.

The chain's CDR3 is CASRLRGSSGNTIYF. In DNA, the CDR3 is TGTGCCAGCAGACTACGGGGTAGCTCTGGAAACACCATATATTTT. The rearrangement uses TRBV27 and TRBJ1-3; no reliable D call. The V gene lost 6 bases and the J gene lost 0 bases, with 12 bases spanning the gap. The CDR3 is 15 residues long. Germline V gene lookup returns CDR1 MNHEY and CDR2 SMNVEV (reference sequence).

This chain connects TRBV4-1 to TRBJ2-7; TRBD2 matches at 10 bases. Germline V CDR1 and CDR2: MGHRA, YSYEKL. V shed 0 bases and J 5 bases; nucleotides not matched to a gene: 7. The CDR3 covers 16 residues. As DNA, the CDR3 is TGCGCCAGCAGCCAAGAGCCTAGCGGGGGAAGGAACGAGCAGTACTTC. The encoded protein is CASSQEPSGGRNEQYF.

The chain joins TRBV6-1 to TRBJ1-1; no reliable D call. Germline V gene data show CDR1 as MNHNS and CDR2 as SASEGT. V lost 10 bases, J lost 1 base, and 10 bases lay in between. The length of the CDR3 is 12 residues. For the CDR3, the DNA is TGTGCCACCCCCGGGGAGAACACTGAAGCTTTCTTT. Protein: CATPGENTEAFF.

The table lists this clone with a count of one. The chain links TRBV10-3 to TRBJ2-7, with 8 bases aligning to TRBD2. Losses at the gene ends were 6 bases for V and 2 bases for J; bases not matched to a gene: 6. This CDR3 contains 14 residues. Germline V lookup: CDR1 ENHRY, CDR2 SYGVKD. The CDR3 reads CAIRTTSGTYEQYF. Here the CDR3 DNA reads TGTGCCATCAGAACCACTAGCGGTACCTACGAGCAGTACTTC.